These T cell receptor beta chains were read from a single sample in a study of Ad26.COV2.S vaccination and SARS-CoV-2 variants. Sequencing used immunoSEQ multiplex PCR; TCRdb keeps in-frame clones, though not all of them. This sample has some 500,000 clones, with roughly 89% found just once. The sequencing here drew on peripheral blood, taken in a trial of Ad26.COV2.S vaccine versus placebo. The origin of the receptors is a person aged 18-60 years who received the Ad26.COV2.S COVID-19 vaccine or a placebo. The CDR3 runs from the conserved cysteine through the conserved F or W. The order of the fields is D gene, V gene, clone size, J gene, CDR3 protein, CDR3 DNA. The D gene is left open where the match is weak. Only some rows state a clone size, as once, few, many or a class for expanded clones.

>.|TRBV21-1|.|TRBJ2-2
CASSSVTGGWTGELFF
TGTGCCAGCAGCTCCGTAACAGGGGGATGGACCGGGGAGCTGTTTTTT
>.|TRBV14|.|TRBJ1-2
CASSQDPVYYGYTF
TGTGCCAGCAGCCAAGACCCGGTCTACTATGGCTACACCTTC
>.|TRBV5-8|once|TRBJ2-5
CASSLFTHQETQYF
TGTGCCAGCAGCTTGTTCACACACCAAGAGACCCAGTACTTC
>TRBD1|TRBV15|.|TRBJ1-1
CATSRDQGGTEAFF
TGTGCCACCAGCAGAGATCAGGGGGGGACTGAAGCTTTCTTT
>.|TRBV5-1|.|TRBJ2-3
CASSPDPEDADTQYF
TGCGCCAGCAGCCCGGACCCGGAGGACGCAGATACGCAGTATTTT
>.|TRBV5-1|.|TRBJ1-5
CASSGGLGDQPQHF
TGCGCCAGCAGCGGGGGGCTGGGTGATCAGCCCCAGCATTTT
>TRBD1|TRBV5-1|.|TRBJ1-3
CASSPGGSGNTIYF
TGCGCCAGCAGCCCAGGGGGCTCTGGAAACACCATATATTTT
>.|TRBV3-1/TRBV3-2|.|TRBJ2-3
CASSQGGHTDTQYF
TGTGCCAGCAGCCAAGGAGGGCACACAGATACGCAGTATTTT
>.|TRBV29-1|.|TRBJ2-6
CSVNEGAGANVLTF
TGCAGCGTTAACGAAGGGGCAGGGGCCAACGTCCTGACTTTC
>TRBD2|TRBV3-1/TRBV3-2|.|TRBJ2-1
CASSPGGARYNEQFF
TGTGCCAGCAGCCCCGGGGGGGCCCGCTACAATGAGCAGTTCTTC
>TRBD1|TRBV9|once|TRBJ2-3
CASSVEGGADTQYF
TGTGCCAGCAGCGTAGAAGGGGGCGCAGATACGCAGTATTTT
>.|TRBV7-9|.|TRBJ2-3
CASSLAPQGRTDTQYF
TGTGCCAGCAGCTTAGCCCCGCAGGGCCGCACAGATACGCAGTATTTT
>.|TRBV14|.|TRBJ1-6
CASSQWQYSPLHF
TGTGCCAGCAGCCAATGGCAGTATTCACCCCTCCACTTT